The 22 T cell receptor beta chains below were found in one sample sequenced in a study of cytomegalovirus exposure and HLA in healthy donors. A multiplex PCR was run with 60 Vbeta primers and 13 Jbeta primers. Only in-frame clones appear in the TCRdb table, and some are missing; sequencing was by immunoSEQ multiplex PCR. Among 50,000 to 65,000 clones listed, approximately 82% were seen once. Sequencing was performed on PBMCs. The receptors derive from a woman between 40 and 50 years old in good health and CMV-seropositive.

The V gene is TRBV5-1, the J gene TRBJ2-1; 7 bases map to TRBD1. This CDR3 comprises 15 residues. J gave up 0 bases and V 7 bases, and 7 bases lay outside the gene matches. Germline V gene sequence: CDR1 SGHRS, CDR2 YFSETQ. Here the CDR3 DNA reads TGCGCCAGCGCCGAGGGGGCGAGCTCCTACAATGAGCAGTTCTTC. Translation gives CASAEGASSYNEQFF.

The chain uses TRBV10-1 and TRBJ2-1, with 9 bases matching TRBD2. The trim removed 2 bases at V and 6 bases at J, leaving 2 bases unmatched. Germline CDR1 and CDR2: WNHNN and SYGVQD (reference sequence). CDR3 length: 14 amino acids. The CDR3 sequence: CASSENSGGNEQFF. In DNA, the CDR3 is TGCGCCAGCAGTGAGAATAGCGGGGGCAATGAGCAGTTCTTC.

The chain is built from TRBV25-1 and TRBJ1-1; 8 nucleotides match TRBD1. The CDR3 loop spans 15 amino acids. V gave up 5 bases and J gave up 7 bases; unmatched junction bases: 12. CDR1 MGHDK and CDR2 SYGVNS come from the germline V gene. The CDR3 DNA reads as TGTGCCAGCAGTAGTCCGGCAGGGGGCGAGGATGAAGCTTTCTTT. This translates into CASSSPAGGEDEAFF.

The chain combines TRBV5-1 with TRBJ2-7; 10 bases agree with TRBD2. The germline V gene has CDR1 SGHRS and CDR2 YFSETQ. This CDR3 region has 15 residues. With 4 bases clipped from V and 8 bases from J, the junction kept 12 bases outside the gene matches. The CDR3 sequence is CASSPGGLAPVKQYF. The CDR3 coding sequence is TGCGCCAGCAGCCCAGGGGGACTAGCGCCTGTAAAGCAGTACTTC. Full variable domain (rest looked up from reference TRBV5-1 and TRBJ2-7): KAGVTQTPRYLIKTRGQQVTLSCSPISGHRSVSWYQQTPGQGLQFLFEYFSETQRNKGNFPGRFSGRQFSNSRSEMNVSTLELGDSALYLCASSPGGLAPVKQYFGPGTRLTVT.

CDR3 sequence: CASPGDKNTEAFF. The DNA for the CDR3 is TGTGCCAGCCCTGGGGACAAGAACACTGAAGCTTTCTTT. The genes are TRBV28 and TRBJ1-1, with D perhaps TRBD1 (6 bases). The CDR3 loop spans 13 amino acids. The V end lost 8 bases, the J end lost 1 base, and 11 bases lay between the germline ends. The germline gives CDR1 MDHEN, CDR2 SYDVKM.

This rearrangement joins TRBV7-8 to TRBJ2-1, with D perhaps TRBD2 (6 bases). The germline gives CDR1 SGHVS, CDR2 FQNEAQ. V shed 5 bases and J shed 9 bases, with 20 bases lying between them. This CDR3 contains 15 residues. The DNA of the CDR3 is TGTGCCAGCAGCCCCCGGGTGGTGGGGGAGGCTGAGCAGTTCTTC. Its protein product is CASSPRVVGEAEQFF.

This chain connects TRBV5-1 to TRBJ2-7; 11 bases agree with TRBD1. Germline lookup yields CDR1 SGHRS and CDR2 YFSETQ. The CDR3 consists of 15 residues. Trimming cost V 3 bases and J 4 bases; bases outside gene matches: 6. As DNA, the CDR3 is TGCGCCAGCAGCTCCGGACAGGGGGCGCGATACGAGCAGTACTTC. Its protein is CASSSGQGARYEQYF.

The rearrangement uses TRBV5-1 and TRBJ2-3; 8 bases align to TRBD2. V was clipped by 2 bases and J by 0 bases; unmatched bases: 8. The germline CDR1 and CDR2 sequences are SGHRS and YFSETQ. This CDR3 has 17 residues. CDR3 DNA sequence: TGCGCCAGCAGCTTAAGGGCGGGGGGTTCTAGCACAGATACGCAGTATTTT. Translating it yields CASSLRAGGSSTDTQYF.

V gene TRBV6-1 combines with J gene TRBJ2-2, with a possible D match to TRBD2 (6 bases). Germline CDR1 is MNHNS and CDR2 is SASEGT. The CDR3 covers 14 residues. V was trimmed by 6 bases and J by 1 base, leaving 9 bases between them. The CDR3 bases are TGTGCCAGCAGAGGGACTGGGAACACCGGGGAGCTGTTTTTT. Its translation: CASRGTGNTGELFF.

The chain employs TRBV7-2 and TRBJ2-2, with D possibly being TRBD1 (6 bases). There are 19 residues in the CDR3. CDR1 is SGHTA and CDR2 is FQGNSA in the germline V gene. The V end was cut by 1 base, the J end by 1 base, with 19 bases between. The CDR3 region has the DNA TGTGCCAGCAGCTTAGGAGCTGCAACCGGGACAATGAACACCGGGGAGCTGTTTTTT. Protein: CASSLGAATGTMNTGELFF.

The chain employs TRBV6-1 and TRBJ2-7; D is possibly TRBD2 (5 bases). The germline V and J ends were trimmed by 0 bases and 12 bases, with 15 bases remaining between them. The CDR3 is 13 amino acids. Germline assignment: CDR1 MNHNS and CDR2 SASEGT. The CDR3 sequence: CASSEAGAAPGYF. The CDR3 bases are TGTGCCAGCAGTGAAGCTGGAGCGGCCCCTGGGTACTTC.

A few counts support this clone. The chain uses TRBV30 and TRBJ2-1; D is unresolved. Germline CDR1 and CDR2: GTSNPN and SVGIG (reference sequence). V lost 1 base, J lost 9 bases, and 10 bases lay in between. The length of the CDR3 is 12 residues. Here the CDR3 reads CAWSGVPGEQFF. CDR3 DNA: TGTGCCTGGAGTGGGGTTCCGGGTGAGCAGTTCTTC.

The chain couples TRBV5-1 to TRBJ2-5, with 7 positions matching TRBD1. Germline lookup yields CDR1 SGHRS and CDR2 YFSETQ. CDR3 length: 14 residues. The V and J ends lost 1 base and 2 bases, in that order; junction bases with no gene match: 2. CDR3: CASSLMTGQETQYF. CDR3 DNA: TGCGCCAGCAGCTTGATGACAGGGCAAGAGACCCAGTACTTC.

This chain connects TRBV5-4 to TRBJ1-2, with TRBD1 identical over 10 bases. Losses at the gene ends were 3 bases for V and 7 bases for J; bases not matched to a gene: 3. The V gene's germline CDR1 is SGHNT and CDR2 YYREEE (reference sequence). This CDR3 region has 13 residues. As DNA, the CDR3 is TGTGCCAGCAGCTGGACAGGGGGTGTTGGCTACACCTTC. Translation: CASSWTGGVGYTF.

In DNA, the CDR3 is TGTGCCTGGCTCGGCAGGGACCAAGAGACCCAGTACTTC. Protein product: CAWLGRDQETQYF. The rearrangement links TRBV30 to TRBJ2-5, with D maybe TRBD1 (5 bases). There are 13 residues in the CDR3. Trimming shortened V by 5 bases and J by 0 bases, and 10 bases separated the two germline ends. The germline V gene has CDR1 GTSNPN and CDR2 SVGIG (reference sequence).

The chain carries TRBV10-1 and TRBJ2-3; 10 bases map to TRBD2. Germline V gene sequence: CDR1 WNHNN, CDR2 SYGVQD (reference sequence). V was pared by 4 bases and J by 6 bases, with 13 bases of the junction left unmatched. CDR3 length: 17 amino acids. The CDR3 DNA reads TGCGCCAGCAGTGGGGCTAGCGGGGGCTCCGTGATGGATACGCAGTATTTT. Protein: CASSGASGGSVMDTQYF.

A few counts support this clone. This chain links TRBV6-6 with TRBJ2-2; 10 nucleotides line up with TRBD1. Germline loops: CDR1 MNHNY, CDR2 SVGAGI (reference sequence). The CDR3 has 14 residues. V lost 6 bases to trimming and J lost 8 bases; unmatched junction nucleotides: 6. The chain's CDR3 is CASRDRGKNGELFF. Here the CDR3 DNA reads TGTGCCAGCAGGGACAGGGGGAAGAATGGGGAGCTGTTTTTT.

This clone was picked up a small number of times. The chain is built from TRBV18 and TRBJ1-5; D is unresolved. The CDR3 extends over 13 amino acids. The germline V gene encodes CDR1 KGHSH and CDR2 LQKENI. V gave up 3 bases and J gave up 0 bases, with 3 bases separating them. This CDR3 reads CASSPHSNQPQHF. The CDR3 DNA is TGTGCCAGCTCACCTCATAGCAATCAGCCCCAGCATTTT.

In DNA, the CDR3 is TGTGCCAGCAGCTTTCAGGGCGCAACTAATGAAAAACTGTTTTTT. Amino acids: CASSFQGATNEKLFF. This sequence joins TRBV5-6 and TRBJ1-4; D might be TRBD1 (5 bases). V was pared by 2 bases and J by 0 bases, with 8 bases between. The CDR3 is made up of 15 amino acids. Looked up from germline, CDR1 is SGHDT and CDR2 is YYEEEE.

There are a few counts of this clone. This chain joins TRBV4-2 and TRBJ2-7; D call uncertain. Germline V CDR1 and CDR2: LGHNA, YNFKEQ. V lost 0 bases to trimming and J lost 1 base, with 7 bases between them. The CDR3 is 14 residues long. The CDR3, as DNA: TGTGCCAGCAGCCAAGATCGGGTGTCCTACGAGCAGTACTTC. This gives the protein CASSQDRVSYEQYF.

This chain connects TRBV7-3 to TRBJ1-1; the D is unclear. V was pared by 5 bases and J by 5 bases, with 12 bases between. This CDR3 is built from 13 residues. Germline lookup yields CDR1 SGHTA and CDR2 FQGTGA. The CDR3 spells CASSINGGTEAFF. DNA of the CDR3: TGTGCCAGCAGCATCAATGGAGGTACTGAAGCTTTCTTT.

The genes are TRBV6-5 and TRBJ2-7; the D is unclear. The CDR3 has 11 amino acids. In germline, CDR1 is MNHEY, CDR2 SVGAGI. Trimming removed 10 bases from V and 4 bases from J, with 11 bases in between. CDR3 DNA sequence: TGTGCCACCCAGACTCAATACGAGCAGTACTTC. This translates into CATQTQYEQYF.